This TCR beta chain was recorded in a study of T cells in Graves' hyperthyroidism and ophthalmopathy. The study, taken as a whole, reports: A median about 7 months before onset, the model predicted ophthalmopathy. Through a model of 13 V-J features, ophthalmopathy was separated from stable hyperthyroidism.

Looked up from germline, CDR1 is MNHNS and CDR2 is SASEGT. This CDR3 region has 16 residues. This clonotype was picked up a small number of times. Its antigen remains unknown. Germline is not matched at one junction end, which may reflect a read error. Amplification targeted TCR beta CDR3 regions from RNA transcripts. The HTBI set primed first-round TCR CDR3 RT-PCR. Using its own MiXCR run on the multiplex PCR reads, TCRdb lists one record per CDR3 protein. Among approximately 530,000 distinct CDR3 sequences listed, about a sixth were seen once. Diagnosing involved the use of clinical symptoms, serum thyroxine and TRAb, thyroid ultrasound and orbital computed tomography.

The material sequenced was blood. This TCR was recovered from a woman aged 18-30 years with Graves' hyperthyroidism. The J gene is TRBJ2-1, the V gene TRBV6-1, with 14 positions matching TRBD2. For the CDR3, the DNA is TGTGCCACCAGTAGGCGCGGGGGACTAGCGGGGGTTGAGCAGTTCTTC. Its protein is CATSRRGGLAGVEQFF.